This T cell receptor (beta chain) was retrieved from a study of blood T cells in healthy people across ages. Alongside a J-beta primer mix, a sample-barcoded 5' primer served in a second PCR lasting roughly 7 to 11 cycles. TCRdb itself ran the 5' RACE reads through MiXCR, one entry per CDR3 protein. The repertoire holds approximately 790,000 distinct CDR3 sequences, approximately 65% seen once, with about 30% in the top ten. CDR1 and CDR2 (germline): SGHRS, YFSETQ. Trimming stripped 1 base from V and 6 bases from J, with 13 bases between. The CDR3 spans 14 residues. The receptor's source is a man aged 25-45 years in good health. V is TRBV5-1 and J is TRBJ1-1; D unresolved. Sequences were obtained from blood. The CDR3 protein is CASSLSEPGAEAFF. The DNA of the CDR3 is TGCGCCAGCAGCTTGTCGGAGCCCGGCGCTGAAGCTTTCTTT.